This entry lists 8 T cell receptor beta chains sequenced from one sample in a study of beta chain features in type 1 diabetes. General observations from the study: Researchers report that Type 1 diabetes patients had moderately but significantly shorter TCRB CDR3s across all four CD4+ subsets.

For these TCRs, the target antigens are not known. Expressed TCRB transcripts were sequenced because the entire RNA isolate underwent reverse transcription. Sequencing was performed with immunoSEQ multiplex PCR; in TCRdb, only in-frame clones are kept and a portion is missing. The repertoire has some 640,000 clones, roughly an eighth of them found once; the top ten carry less than 0.04%. The sample taken for sequencing was naive CD4+ T cells from blood. The origin of the receptors is a man in his late teens or twenties with type 1 diabetes.

This clone was seen a handful of times. J is TRBJ2-1 and V is TRBV6-5, with 8 bases that match TRBD1. Germline CDR1 reads MNHEY; CDR2 reads SVGAGI. V dropped 0 bases and J dropped 10; count of bases not matched to a gene: 11. CDR3 length: 16 amino acids. In DNA form, the CDR3 reads TGTGCCAGCAGTTACTCGGACAGGGCCCCTCCTCGGGAGCAGTTCTTC. Translation gives CASSYSDRAPPREQFF.

This chain connects TRBV29-1 to TRBJ1-4, with 7 bases lining up with TRBD1. There are 14 residues in the CDR3. CDR1 is SQVTM and CDR2 is ANQGSEA in the germline V gene. Trimming cost V 4 bases and J 3 bases; bases outside gene matches: 5. This CDR3 reads CSVGRQGSNEKLFF. The CDR3 nucleotides are TGCAGCGTTGGAAGACAGGGCTCTAATGAAAAACTGTTTTTT.

The chain couples TRBV10-3 to TRBJ1-1; the D is unclear. Trimming left V 11 bases short and J 0 bases short, with 10 bases between. Germline V lookup: CDR1 ENHRY, CDR2 SYGVKD. This CDR3 is 12 amino acids long. CDR3 DNA: TGTGCCTACCGGACGGTGAACACTGAAGCTTTCTTT. The encoded protein is CAYRTVNTEAFF.

This clone has only a few counts. The chain employs TRBV7-2 and TRBJ2-1; unclear D gene. V was pared by 5 bases and J by 6 bases, with 14 bases between. Germline loops: CDR1 SGHTA, CDR2 FQGNSA. The CDR3 loop spans 14 amino acids. Here the CDR3 reads CASSQISASNEQFF. The CDR3 coding sequence is TGTGCCAGCAGCCAGATCTCGGCGAGCAATGAGCAGTTCTTC.

The sample holds a few counts of this clone. J is TRBJ2-7 and V is TRBV14; perhaps TRBD2 as D (5 bases). The V gene's germline CDR1 is SGHDN and CDR2 FVKESK. Trimming removed 0 bases at V and 5 bases at J, with 11 bases between. CDR3 size: 14 residues. CDR3 in amino acids: CASSQDWESHEQYF. The CDR3 DNA sequence: TGTGCCAGCAGCCAAGATTGGGAGTCCCACGAGCAGTACTTC. Combining the CDR3 with reference TRBV14 and TRBJ2-7 gives the whole variable domain EAGVTQFPSHSVIEKGQTVTLRCDPISGHDNLYWYRRVMGKEIKFLLHFVKESKQDESGMPNNRFLAERTGGTYSTLKVQPAELEDSGVYFCASSQDWESHEQYFGPGTRLTVT.

The V gene is TRBV28, the J gene TRBJ1-2, with 9 bases that match TRBD1. The length of the CDR3 is 14 residues. Losses at the gene ends were 6 bases for V and 2 bases for J; bases not matched to a gene: 4. Per the germline V gene, CDR1 is MDHEN and CDR2 is SYDVKM. The CDR3 protein is CASRAGTGNYGYTF. The CDR3 DNA is TGTGCCAGCAGAGCCGGGACAGGGAACTATGGCTACACCTTC.

This clone was observed a few times. V and J are TRBV7-2 and TRBJ1-2, with D possibly matching TRBD1 (5 bases). Germline assignment: CDR1 SGHTA and CDR2 FQGNSA. Trimming removed 3 bases from V and 0 bases from J, with 17 bases in between. The CDR3 runs 17 residues. CDR3 region: CASSFPRGGVANYGYTF. The CDR3 DNA reads TGTGCCAGCAGCTTCCCCCGGGGCGGTGTAGCTAACTATGGCTACACCTTC.

This clone turned up a few times. V usage is TRBV29-1 and J usage is TRBJ2-3, with 11 bases that match TRBD2. This CDR3 comprises 16 residues. V lost 4 bases to trimming and J lost 1 base; unmatched junction nucleotides: 7. Germline V gene data show CDR1 as SQVTM and CDR2 as ANQGSEA. The CDR3 sequence is CSVGLAGGKRTDTQYF. The CDR3 DNA reads as TGCAGCGTTGGGCTAGCGGGAGGCAAACGCACAGATACGCAGTATTTT.